These 26 T cell receptor beta chains were all obtained from the same sample, sequenced in a study of OX40 agonist ivuxolimab in advanced cancers. Data came from immunoSEQ multiplex PCR; TCRdb stores just in-frame clones and leaves some out. The table has fewer than 85,000 clones, about 82% seen once; the top ten hold roughly 1.9%. The input for sequencing was CD4+ or CD8+ T cells sorted from blood, taken in a trial of the OX40 agonist ivuxolimab. The source is an adult with an advanced solid tumor such as melanoma, head and neck, liver or kidney cancer.

This chain uses TRBV28 with TRBJ2-1; no reliable D call. Per germline, CDR1 MDHEN and CDR2 SYDVKM. The V gene lost 7 bases and the J gene lost 9 bases, with 16 bases spanning the gap. CDR3 length: 13 amino acids. This CDR3 reads CASTTYGWFEQFF. The DNA of the CDR3 is TGTGCCAGCACCACGTACGGCTGGTTTGAGCAGTTCTTC.

The CDR3, as DNA: TGTGCCAGCAGCCAAGATAGCACAGGGGATCTCTACGAGCAGTACTTC. It encodes CASSQDSTGDLYEQYF. J is TRBJ2-7 and V is TRBV4-2; 7 bases map to TRBD1. CDR1 is LGHNA and CDR2 is YNFKEQ in the germline V gene. The V and J ends lost 0 bases and 3 bases, in that order; junction bases with no gene match: 8. The CDR3 consists of 16 residues.

This chain connects TRBV4-2 to TRBJ1-6; D remains ambiguous. V was clipped by 0 bases and J by 0 bases, with 9 bases between them. The V gene's germline CDR1 is LGHNA and CDR2 YNFKEQ. The CDR3 extends over 17 amino acids. Here the CDR3 DNA reads TGTGCCAGCAGCCAAGAGATGCAGAGCTCCTATAATTCACCCCTCCACTTT. Translation gives CASSQEMQSSYNSPLHF.

The chain has TRBV6-1 and TRBJ1-3; possibly TRBD1 for D (6 bases). The V gene's germline CDR1 is MNHNS and CDR2 SASEGT. The V end was cut by 9 bases, the J end by 0 bases, with 12 bases between. CDR3 length: 14 amino acids. The CDR3 DNA follows: TGTGCCAGTAGTCAGGGGTTCTCTGGAAACACCATATATTTT. Amino acid sequence: CASSQGFSGNTIYF.

To note about this clone: This sample also contains other DNA sequences that code for the same CDR3. J is TRBJ2-5 and V is TRBV7-2, with 7 bases that match TRBD1. Germline lookup yields CDR1 SGHTA and CDR2 FQGNSA. Trimming took 2 bases from V and 5 from J; bases not matched to a gene: 5. The CDR3 is 14 residues long. The DNA of the CDR3 is TGTGCCAGCAGCTTAAGGACAGGTCGGGAGACCCAGTACTTC. This gives the protein CASSLRTGRETQYF.

The chain uses TRBV6-1 and TRBJ2-4; TRBD1 or TRBD2 may be the D gene (6 bases each). Germline V gene data show CDR1 as MNHNS and CDR2 as SASEGT. The CDR3 extends over 15 amino acids. V was pared by 3 bases and J by 10 bases, with 19 bases between. CDR3 DNA: TGTGCCAGCAGTGAGGAGGGTAAGGCGAGGGGGATTCAGTACTTC. Translated, it gives CASSEEGKARGIQYF.

CDR3 in amino acids: CARSYSDTEAFF. In nucleotides, the CDR3 is TGTGCCAGATCATACTCAGATACTGAAGCTTTCTTT. J is TRBJ1-1 and V is TRBV2; D gene uncertain. V was cut by 9 bases and J by 5 bases, with 13 bases left in between. The germline V gene has CDR1 SNHLY and CDR2 FYNNEI. The CDR3 covers 12 residues.

The rearrangement uses TRBV30 and TRBJ1-2; tentatively, D is TRBD1 (5 bases). Germline-derived CDR1 and CDR2 are GTSNPN and SVGIG (reference sequence). Trimming stripped 0 bases from V and 4 bases from J, with 12 bases between. There are 14 residues in the CDR3. CDR3 coding DNA: TGTGCCTGGAGTGTACATGGGGGGAGCTATGGCTACACCTTC. Residues: CAWSVHGGSYGYTF.

The chain uses TRBV7-2 and TRBJ2-1; tentative D call: TRBD1 (6 bases). Germline CDR1 and CDR2: SGHTA and FQGNSA. The CDR3 sequence is 13 residues long. The V and J ends lost 5 bases and 12 bases respectively, with 17 bases between them. As DNA, the CDR3 is TGTGCCAGCAGCGTACAGGGTACACGGGGGCAGTTCTTC. This gives the protein CASSVQGTRGQFF.

This clone showed up just once. The chain carries TRBV28 and TRBJ2-2; D ambiguous. CDR1 and CDR2 (germline): MDHEN, SYDVKM. The CDR3 sequence is 12 residues long. V lost 6 bases, J lost 2 bases, and 4 bases lay in between. CDR3 loop: CASSKNTGELFF. The CDR3 DNA reads TGTGCCAGCAGCAAAAACACCGGGGAGCTGTTTTTT.

The chain has TRBV30 and TRBJ1-6; possible D gene TRBD1, 6 bases. This CDR3 is built from 15 residues. The V gene lost 5 bases and the J gene lost 8 bases, with 19 bases spanning the gap. Germline values: CDR1 GTSNPN, CDR2 SVGIG (reference sequence). CDR3 DNA: TGTGCCTGGGATCATCTACGGGGGGCGGATTCACCCCTCCACTTT. Its translation is CAWDHLRGADSPLHF.

V usage is TRBV28 and J usage is TRBJ1-6; 10 nucleotides line up with TRBD1. Trimming cost V 6 bases and J 9 bases; bases outside gene matches: 8. Germline CDR1 is MDHEN and CDR2 is SYDVKM. The CDR3 runs 15 residues. In DNA form, the CDR3 reads TGTGCCAGCAGAGGTCCGGGACAGGGGATTTCACCCCTCCACTTT. Protein sequence: CASRGPGQGISPLHF.

The chain carries TRBV27 and TRBJ2-5; 7 bases match TRBD2. Looked up from germline, CDR1 is MNHEY and CDR2 is SMNVEV (reference sequence). The CDR3 is 15 amino acids. With 4 bases clipped from V and 5 bases from J, the junction kept 10 bases outside the gene matches. As DNA, the CDR3 is TGTGCCAGCAGTTCCCTAGCGGCCGGAGGGGAGACCCAGTACTTC. Translated: CASSSLAAGGETQYF.

As concerns this clone: Other DNA sequences in this sample translate to the same CDR3. The rearrangement joins TRBV5-1 to TRBJ2-2; D gene uncertain. CDR1 SGHRS and CDR2 YFSETQ come from the germline V gene. Trimming removed 3 bases at V and 8 bases at J, with 11 bases between. This CDR3 has 13 amino acids. The CDR3, as DNA: TGCGCCAGCAGCTCTACACAGCCTGGGGAGCTGTTTTTT. Translating gives CASSSTQPGELFF.

This clone occurred a few times. The rearrangement links TRBV7-2 to TRBJ2-3; D is perhaps TRBD2 (5 bases). Germline CDR1 reads SGHTA; CDR2 reads FQGNSA. V was cut by 1 base and J by 1 base, with 12 bases left in between. The CDR3 spans 16 residues. In nucleotides, the CDR3 is TGTGCCAGCAGCTTAGGGGTGAGCGGACGCACAGATACGCAGTATTTT. This gives the protein CASSLGVSGRTDTQYF. Together with reference TRBV7-2 and TRBJ2-3, the CDR3 gives the full variable domain: GAGVSQSPSNKVTEKGKDVELRCDPISGHTALYWYRQSLGQGLEFLIYFQGNSAPDKSGLPSDRFSAERTGGSVSTLTIQRTQQEDSAVYLCASSLGVSGRTDTQYFGPGTRLTVL.

V usage is TRBV19 and J usage is TRBJ1-2, with a weak D call TRBD1 (5 bases). This CDR3 has 14 residues. Per the germline V gene, CDR1 is LNHDA and CDR2 is SQIVND (reference sequence). Trimming shortened V by 3 bases and J by 4 bases, and 12 bases separated the two germline ends. CDR3 sequence (DNA): TGTGCCAGTAGTATCGGGCAGGGTGGCTATGGCTACACCTTC. Its translation: CASSIGQGGYGYTF.

J is TRBJ1-2 and V is TRBV6-1; 9 bases line up with TRBD1. V dropped 6 bases and J dropped 2; count of bases not matched to a gene: 4. Germline V CDR1 and CDR2: MNHNS, SASEGT. The CDR3 is 14 residues long. The CDR3 reads CASRDDRGNYGYTF. DNA for the CDR3: TGTGCCAGCAGGGACGACAGGGGGAACTATGGCTACACCTTC.

This sequence joins TRBV5-6 and TRBJ1-1; no firm D call. The CDR3 has 14 residues. V gave up 2 bases and J gave up 0 bases, with 8 bases separating them. Looked up from germline, CDR1 is SGHDT and CDR2 is YYEEEE. The CDR3 nucleotides read TGTGCCAGCAGCTTCGGGCAGTTGAACACTGAAGCTTTCTTT. Translating gives CASSFGQLNTEAFF.

This chain joins TRBV30 and TRBJ1-1; a possible D gene is TRBD1 (6 bases). Per germline, CDR1 GTSNPN and CDR2 SVGIG (reference sequence). Trimming shortened V by 0 bases and J by 3 bases, and 11 bases separated the two germline ends. The CDR3 loop spans 14 amino acids. This CDR3 reads CAWSVRGGHTEAFF. The DNA for the CDR3 is TGTGCCTGGAGTGTACGGGGGGGGCACACTGAAGCTTTCTTT.

The V call is TRBV5-1, the J call TRBJ1-1; no clear D. Trimming pared 0 bases from V and 0 bases from J, leaving 3 bases between. Germline lookup yields CDR1 SGHRS and CDR2 YFSETQ. The CDR3 is 13 residues long. CDR3 amino acids: CASSLVMNTEAFF. CDR3 sequence (DNA): TGCGCCAGCAGCTTGGTAATGAACACTGAAGCTTTCTTT.

The CDR3 loop reads CASSPPGQGDNEQFF. The CDR3 DNA reads TGCGCCAGCAGCCCCCCGGGACAGGGGGACAATGAGCAGTTCTTC. The genes are TRBV5-1 and TRBJ2-1; 11 bases align to TRBD1. J lost 5 bases, V lost 4 bases, and 5 bases had no gene match. The CDR3 is made up of 15 amino acids. The germline CDR1 and CDR2 sequences are SGHRS and YFSETQ.

This rearrangement joins TRBV18 to TRBJ1-3; D gene unclear. CDR1 and CDR2 (germline): KGHSH, LQKENI. This CDR3 is 16 amino acids long. V lost 0 bases, J lost 0 bases, and 9 bases lay in between. The CDR3 DNA is TGTGCCAGCTCACCACCGGCACCGGGCTCTGGAAACACCATATATTTT. This translates into CASSPPAPGSGNTIYF.

The V call is TRBV29-1, the J call TRBJ2-3; either TRBD1 or TRBD2 may supply D (6 bases each). CDR1 and CDR2 from the germline V gene are SQVTM and ANQGSEA. The CDR3 is 11 amino acids. The CDR3 DNA reads TGCACTGTAGGAGGGGGAGATACGCAGTATTTT. It specifies CTVGGGDTQYF.

V is TRBV2 and J is TRBJ2-3; D gene ambiguous. V lost 8 bases and J lost 2, with 5 bases in between. The CDR3 is made up of 11 amino acids. Per germline, CDR1 SNHLY and CDR2 FYNNEI. In DNA form, the CDR3 reads TGTGCCAGCGCCAACACAGATACGCAGTATTTT. Its protein is CASANTDTQYF.

In its sample, this clone was seen a few times. The chain uses TRBV7-2 and TRBJ2-5, with 8 bases lining up with TRBD2. Per the germline V gene, CDR1 is SGHTA and CDR2 is FQGNSA. The CDR3 contains 16 residues. After removal of 6 bases from V and 1 base from J, the junction contained 10 bases not matched to a gene. Here the CDR3 DNA reads TGTGCCAGCAGGACGCCGGGTAGCGGGATCCAAGAGACCCAGTACTTC. Protein sequence: CASRTPGSGIQETQYF. Full variable domain (rest looked up from reference TRBV7-2 and TRBJ2-5): GAGVSQSPSNKVTEKGKDVELRCDPISGHTALYWYRQSLGQGLEFLIYFQGNSAPDKSGLPSDRFSAERTGGSVSTLTIQRTQQEDSAVYLCASRTPGSGIQETQYFGPGTRLLVL.

V usage is TRBV7-8 and J usage is TRBJ2-7, with 10 nucleotides matching TRBD2. The CDR3 is made up of 19 amino acids. J was trimmed by 2 bases and V by 2 bases; bases with no gene match: 15. Germline CDR1 is SGHVS and CDR2 is FQNEAQ. The CDR3 coding sequence is TGTGCCAGCAGCTTATTCGTCGGATCCGGGACTAGCGTTACCTACGAGCAGTACTTC. Translation gives CASSLFVGSGTSVTYEQYF.